This T cell receptor (beta chain) is from a study of blood T cell repertoires in COVID-19. Trimming took off 6 bases at V and 4 bases at J, with 10 bases between the two ends. The CDR3 length is 13 residues. Germline V gene sequence: CDR1 SGHDN, CDR2 FVKESK. Only in-frame clones appear in the TCRdb table, and some are missing; sequencing was by immunoSEQ multiplex PCR. The sample has some 100,000 clones, roughly 92% seen once. This receptor was obtained from a man aged 55 to 70 with acute or convalescent COVID-19. The V call is TRBV14, the J call TRBJ2-1; no firm D call. The sample comprised peripheral blood. The CDR3 DNA reads as TGTGCCAGCAGTCAGACTCGGTACAATGAGCAGTTCTTC. Translation gives CASSQTRYNEQFF.